The T cell receptor (beta chain) under discussion was sequenced for a study of cytomegalovirus exposure and HLA in healthy donors. Study-level background: Roughly 85 million unique TCRs from HLA-typed donors were held in an early release of data.

The PCR was carried out with 60 Vbeta primers and 13 Jbeta primers. Method: immunoSEQ multiplex PCR; TCRdb's copy keeps in-frame clones and lacks some. This sample has about 170,000 clones; 80% occur once, and the top ten carry roughly 4.5%. Worth noting for this clone: The antigen is not known.

Study-level results: According to an earlier analysis, most TCR beta V segments yielded productive rearrangements about 87% or about 30% of the time. Presence/absence analyses assumed roughly uniform sequencing depth across donors.

In germline, CDR1 is SGHNT, CDR2 YYREEE (reference sequence). V lost 3 bases to trimming and J lost 4 bases, with 11 bases between them. The CDR3 covers 15 residues. The chain is built from TRBV5-4 and TRBJ1-6; D may be TRBD1 (5 bases). The source material was PBMCs. The receptor's source is a woman aged 45-60 years in good health and CMV-seropositive. For the CDR3, the DNA is TGTGCCAGCAGCTACGGCCGGGGGTATAATTCACCCCTCCACTTT. It codes for CASSYGRGYNSPLHF.